This is a list of T cell receptor beta chains from one sample in a study of Tregs in tolerant kidney transplant recipients. Repertoires were generated with immunoSEQ multiplex PCR, while TCRdb's copy carries only in-frame clones and drops some. The table includes about 110,000 clones, nearly 90% detected once. The material sequenced was CD4+ T cells from blood, taken before the transplant. Every receptor here comes from a human donor who received a combined kidney and bone marrow transplant. The CDR3 runs from the conserved cysteine through the conserved F or W. Each record gives: J gene, V gene, D gene, clone size, CDR3 length, CDR3 DNA, CDR3 protein. The D gene is left open where the match is weak. Rows give clone size only sometimes, using once, few, many, or a class for an expanded clone.

>TRBJ2-7|TRBV9|.|.|15
TGTGCCAGCAGCCGAGAGGGGGGGGCGCTCCACGAGCAGTACTTC
CASSREGGALHEQYF
>TRBJ2-7|TRBV6-5|.|.|15
TGTGCCAGCAGAAATACAGGGGAGGTTCTCTACGAGCAGTACTTC
CASRNTGEVLYEQYF
>TRBJ2-1|TRBV2|.|.|16
TGTGCCAGCATTCGGGAAACGTTCGGGTCCTACAATGAGCAGTTCTTC
CASIRETFGSYNEQFF
>TRBJ2-5|TRBV7-2|TRBD2|.|16
TGTGCCAGCAGCCCCAGATCTAGCGGGAGTGTCGAGACCCAGTACTTC
CASSPRSSGSVETQYF
>TRBJ2-2|TRBV2|.|.|13
TGTGCCAGCAGTGAAGCCCCGGGGGGGGAGCTGTTTTTT
CASSEAPGGELFF
>TRBJ2-3|TRBV30|.|.|13
TGTGCCTGGAGTGTACTTAGCACAGATACGCAGTATTTT
CAWSVLSTDTQYF
>TRBJ2-7|TRBV18|.|.|18
TGTGCCAGCTCAAGCCAGGGGTCGTCCGCGGTCAGCTCCTACGAGCAGTACTTC
CASSSQGSSAVSSYEQYF
>TRBJ2-7|TRBV12-2|.|.|16
TGTGCAAGTCGCTTGGCCTGGACAGGGGGCACCTCGGAGCAGTACTTC
CASRLAWTGGTSEQYF
>TRBJ2-3|TRBV4-1|TRBD2|.|15
TGCGCCAGCAGTCTCCTAGCGGGGGGCGCAGATACGCAGTATTTT
CASSLLAGGADTQYF
>TRBJ2-7|TRBV7-9|.|few|14
TGTGCCAGCAGCTTAGGGACAGATGGGGACGAGCAGTACTTC
CASSLGTDGDEQYF
>TRBJ1-4|TRBV6-1|.|.|14
TGTGCCAGCAGCTACAGGTCAACTAATGAAAAACTGTTTTTT
CASSYRSTNEKLFF
>TRBJ2-1|TRBV5-1|TRBD2|.|17
TGCGCCAGCAGCAGAACTAGCGGGGGCCCCGGGGATTCCGAGCAGTTCTTC
CASSRTSGGPGDSEQFF